This T cell receptor (beta chain) was identified in a study of blood T cell repertoires in COVID-19. Across the whole study: Acute-phase and convalescent COVID-19 samples originated in the United States, Italy and Spain. From T cells, B-cell-depleted T cells, or PBMCs came the material, which was cDNA or gDNA.

J was trimmed by 5 bases and V by 5 bases; bases with no gene match: 14. This CDR3 comprises 16 residues. The germline gives CDR1 SGHAT, CDR2 FQNNGV. In the authors' methods: Amplification with reference gene primers provided the estimates of nucleated cell counts. Measured with immunoSEQ multiplex PCR; TCRdb has only the in-frame clones, and not every one. Clone size and V and J calls were adopted from that table, with D and trimming inferred from the DNA. The data hold approximately 250,000 clones, with about 79% observed a single time. The source of this sequence is a woman in her thirties or forties who had recovered from COVID-19. The chain couples TRBV11-2 to TRBJ2-5; 7 bases fit TRBD1. Sample: peripheral blood. Here the CDR3 reads CASSDRTGHILETQYF. The CDR3 DNA is TGTGCCAGCAGCGACCGGACAGGTCACATCCTGGAGACCCAGTACTTC.